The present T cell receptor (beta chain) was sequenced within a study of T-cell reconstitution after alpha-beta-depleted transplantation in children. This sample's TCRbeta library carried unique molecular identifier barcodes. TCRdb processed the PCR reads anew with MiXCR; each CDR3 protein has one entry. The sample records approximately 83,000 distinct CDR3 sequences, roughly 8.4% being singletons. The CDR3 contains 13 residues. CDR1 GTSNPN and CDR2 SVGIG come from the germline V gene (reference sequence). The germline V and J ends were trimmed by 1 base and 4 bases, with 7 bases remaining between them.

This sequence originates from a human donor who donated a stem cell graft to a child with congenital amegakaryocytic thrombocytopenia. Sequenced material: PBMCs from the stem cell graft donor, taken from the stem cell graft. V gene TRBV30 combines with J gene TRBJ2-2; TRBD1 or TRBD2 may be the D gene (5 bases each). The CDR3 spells CAWSEGSTGELFF. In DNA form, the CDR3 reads TGTGCCTGGAGTGAGGGGAGCACCGGGGAGCTGTTTTTT.